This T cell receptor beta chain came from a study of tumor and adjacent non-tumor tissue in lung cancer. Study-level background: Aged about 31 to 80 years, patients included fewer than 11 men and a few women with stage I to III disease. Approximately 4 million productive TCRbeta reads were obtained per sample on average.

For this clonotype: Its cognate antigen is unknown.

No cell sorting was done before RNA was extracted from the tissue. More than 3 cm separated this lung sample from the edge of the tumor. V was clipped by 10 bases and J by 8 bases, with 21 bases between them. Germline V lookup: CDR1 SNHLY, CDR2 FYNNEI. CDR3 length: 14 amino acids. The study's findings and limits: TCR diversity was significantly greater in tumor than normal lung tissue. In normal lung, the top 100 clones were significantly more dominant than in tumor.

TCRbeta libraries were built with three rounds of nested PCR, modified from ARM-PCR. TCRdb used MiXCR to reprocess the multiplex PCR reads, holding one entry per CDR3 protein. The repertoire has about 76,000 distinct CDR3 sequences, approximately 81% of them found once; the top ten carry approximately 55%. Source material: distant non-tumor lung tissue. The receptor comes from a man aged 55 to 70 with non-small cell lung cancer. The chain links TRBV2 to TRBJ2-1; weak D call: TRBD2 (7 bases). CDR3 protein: CAIKRGGSRDEQFF. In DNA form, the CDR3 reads TGTGCCATCAAAAGGGGGGGTAGCCGCGATGAGCAGTTCTTC. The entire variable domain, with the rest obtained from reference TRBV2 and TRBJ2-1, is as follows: EPEVTQTPSHQVTQMGQEVILRCVPISNHLYFYWYRQILGQKVEFLVSFYNNEISEKSEIFDDQFSVERPDGSNFTLKIRSTKLEDSAMYFCAIKRGGSRDEQFFGPGTRLTVL.